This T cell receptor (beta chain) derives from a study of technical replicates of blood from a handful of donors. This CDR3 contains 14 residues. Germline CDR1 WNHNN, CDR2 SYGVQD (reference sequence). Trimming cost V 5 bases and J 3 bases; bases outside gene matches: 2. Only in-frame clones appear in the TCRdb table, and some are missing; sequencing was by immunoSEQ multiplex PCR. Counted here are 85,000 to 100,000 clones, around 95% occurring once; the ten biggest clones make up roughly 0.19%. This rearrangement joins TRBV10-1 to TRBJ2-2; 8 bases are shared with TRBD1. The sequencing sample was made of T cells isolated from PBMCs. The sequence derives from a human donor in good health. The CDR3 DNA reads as TGCGCCAGCAGTATGGACAGGGACACCGGGGAGCTGTTTTTT. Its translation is CASSMDRDTGELFF.